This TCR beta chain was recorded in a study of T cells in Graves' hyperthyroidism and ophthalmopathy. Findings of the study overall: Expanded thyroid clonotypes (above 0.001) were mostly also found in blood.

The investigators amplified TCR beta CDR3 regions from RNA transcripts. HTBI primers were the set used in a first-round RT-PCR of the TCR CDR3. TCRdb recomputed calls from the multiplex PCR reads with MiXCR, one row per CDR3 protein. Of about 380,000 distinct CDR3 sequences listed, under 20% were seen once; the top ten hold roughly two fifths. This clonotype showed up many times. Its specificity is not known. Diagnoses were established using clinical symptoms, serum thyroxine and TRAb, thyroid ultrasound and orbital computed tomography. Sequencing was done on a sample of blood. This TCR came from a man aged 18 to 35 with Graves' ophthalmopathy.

The CDR3 loop reads CASSFDREETQYF. The CDR3 nucleotides read TGTGCCAGCAGCTTCGACAGAGAAGAGACCCAGTACTTC. This sequence joins TRBV7-3 and TRBJ2-5; D perhaps matches TRBD1 (5 bases). The CDR3 consists of 13 residues. Germline CDR1 SGHTA, CDR2 FQGTGA. V lost 3 bases and J 3 bases, leaving 8 bases between the germline ends.